These T cell receptor beta chains were read from a single sample in a study of blood T cell repertoires in COVID-19. The protocol was immunoSEQ multiplex PCR, while the TCRdb copy is restricted to in-frame clones and leaves out a portion. The data show 95,000 to 150,000 clones, with 78% seen just once and about 2.1% held by the top ten. The sequencing sample was made of peripheral blood. Source of these receptors: a man in his 70s with acute or convalescent COVID-19. The CDR3 runs from the conserved cysteine through the conserved F or W. The D gene is left open where the match is weak. A row's size may be missing; if present it is once, few, many or a size class.

D gene: TRBD1
clone size: once
J gene: TRBJ2-7
V gene: TRBV5-1
CDR3 DNA: TGCGCCAGCAGCCCCTCGACAGGGTGGGAGCAGTACTTC
CDR3 protein: CASSPSTGWEQYF

D gene: -
clone size: many
J gene: TRBJ1-5
V gene: TRBV5-6
CDR3 DNA: TGTGCCAGCAGTCTAAAACAGGGTTTTCAGCCCCAGCATTTT
CDR3 protein: CASSLKQGFQPQHF

D gene: -
clone size: -
J gene: TRBJ1-3
V gene: TRBV3-1/TRBV3-2
CDR3 DNA: TGTGCCAGCAGCCAAGCGGGGGGCGGCGGAAACACCATATATTTT
CDR3 protein: CASSQAGGGGNTIYF

D gene: -
clone size: -
J gene: TRBJ2-7
V gene: TRBV6-2/TRBV6-3
CDR3 DNA: TGTGCCAGCAGTTACTACAGTGGGTTGCTCGAGCAGTACTTC
CDR3 protein: CASSYYSGLLEQYF

D gene: TRBD1
clone size: -
J gene: TRBJ1-1
V gene: TRBV2
CDR3 DNA: TGTGCCAGCAGTGGTCAGGGGGCGCGCACTGAAGCTTTCTTT
CDR3 protein: CASSGQGARTEAFF

D gene: -
clone size: -
J gene: TRBJ1-3
V gene: TRBV12-2
CDR3 DNA: TGTGCAAGTCGCTCCCTTAAGGCAGGCTCCTGCTCTGGAAACACCATATATTTT
CDR3 protein: CASRSLKAGSCSGNTIYF

D gene: TRBD2
clone size: -
J gene: TRBJ2-1
V gene: TRBV9
CDR3 DNA: TGTGCCAGCAGCGTAGAGCGGGGGGGGTACAATGAGCAGTTCTTC
CDR3 protein: CASSVERGGYNEQFF

D gene: -
clone size: -
J gene: TRBJ1-1
V gene: TRBV30
CDR3 DNA: TGTGCCTGGAGGGGGGCTCTCAGGGCCACTGAAGCTTTCTTT
CDR3 protein: CAWRGALRATEAFF

D gene: -
clone size: -
J gene: TRBJ1-5
V gene: TRBV27
CDR3 DNA: TGTGCCAGCAGCCGGGGGGCCGGAACAAATCAGCCCCAGCATTTT
CDR3 protein: CASSRGAGTNQPQHF

D gene: -
clone size: -
J gene: TRBJ2-5
V gene: TRBV6-2/TRBV6-3
CDR3 DNA: TGTGCCAGCAGTGATCGCGGGGGCGGAGAGACCCAGTACTTC
CDR3 protein: CASSDRGGGETQYF

D gene: -
clone size: -
J gene: TRBJ1-1
V gene: TRBV7-7
CDR3 DNA: TGTGCCAGCAGCTTAGTCAGGGGATCAGGCGTTAGGATCACTGAAGCTTTCTTT
CDR3 protein: CASSLVRGSGVRITEAFF

D gene: TRBD1
clone size: -
J gene: TRBJ1-1
V gene: TRBV2
CDR3 DNA: TGTGCCAGGGGAGAAGGGGGCGTCACTGAAGCTTTCTTT
CDR3 protein: CARGEGGVTEAFF

D gene: TRBD1
clone size: -
J gene: TRBJ1-2
V gene: TRBV9
CDR3 DNA: TGTGCCAGCAGCCGGACAGGGGGCTTTGGCTACACCTTC
CDR3 protein: CASSRTGGFGYTF

D gene: -
clone size: -
J gene: TRBJ2-3
V gene: TRBV19
CDR3 DNA: TGTGCCAGTAGTATTGAGCAGGGAACAGATACGCAGTATTTT
CDR3 protein: CASSIEQGTDTQYF

D gene: TRBD1
clone size: -
J gene: TRBJ1-1
V gene: TRBV5-1
CDR3 DNA: TGCGCCAGCAGCTTAGACAGGGTCTGGGCTTTCTTT
CDR3 protein: CASSLDRVWAFF

D gene: TRBD1
clone size: -
J gene: TRBJ1-1
V gene: TRBV9
CDR3 DNA: TGTGCCAGCAGCGTAGCGGGACAGCTGAACACTGAAGCTTTCTTT
CDR3 protein: CASSVAGQLNTEAFF

D gene: -
clone size: once
J gene: TRBJ1-2
V gene: TRBV7-3
CDR3 DNA: TGTGCCAGCAGCCTTGGGGGGGTACAAGGCTACACCTTC
CDR3 protein: CASSLGGVQGYTF

D gene: TRBD1
clone size: -
J gene: TRBJ1-3
V gene: TRBV16
CDR3 DNA: TGTGCCAGCAGCCCGGGACAGCCGAGCTCTGGAAACACCATATATTTT
CDR3 protein: CASSPGQPSSGNTIYF

D gene: TRBD1
clone size: -
J gene: TRBJ2-3
V gene: TRBV10-3
CDR3 DNA: TGTGCCATCAGTGGATCCGGGACAGGGAAAACAGATACGCAGTATTTT
CDR3 protein: CAISGSGTGKTDTQYF

D gene: TRBD1
clone size: -
J gene: TRBJ1-4
V gene: TRBV25-1
CDR3 DNA: TGTGCCAGCAAGAGGACAGGGCGGGAAAAACTGTTTTTT
CDR3 protein: CASKRTGREKLFF

D gene: -
clone size: -
J gene: TRBJ1-1
V gene: TRBV28
CDR3 DNA: TGTGCCAGCAGTCGACAGGAAGGAGCTTTCTTT
CDR3 protein: CASSRQEGAFF

D gene: -
clone size: -
J gene: TRBJ1-1
V gene: TRBV27
CDR3 DNA: TGTGCCAGCAGCTCACCGGGACAGAACACTGAAGCTTTCTTT
CDR3 protein: CASSSPGQNTEAFF

D gene: TRBD1
clone size: -
J gene: TRBJ2-2
V gene: TRBV30
CDR3 DNA: TGTGCCTGGAGGACAGGGACCACCGGGGAGCTGTTTTTT
CDR3 protein: CAWRTGTTGELFF

D gene: -
clone size: -
J gene: TRBJ1-2
V gene: TRBV29-1
CDR3 DNA: TGCAGCGTTTCCCAGTCAAACTATGGCTACACCTTC
CDR3 protein: CSVSQSNYGYTF

D gene: -
clone size: -
J gene: TRBJ2-4
V gene: TRBV20-1
CDR3 DNA: TGCAGTGCTGGCGGACAGCTTATTCAGTACTTC
CDR3 protein: CSAGGQLIQYF